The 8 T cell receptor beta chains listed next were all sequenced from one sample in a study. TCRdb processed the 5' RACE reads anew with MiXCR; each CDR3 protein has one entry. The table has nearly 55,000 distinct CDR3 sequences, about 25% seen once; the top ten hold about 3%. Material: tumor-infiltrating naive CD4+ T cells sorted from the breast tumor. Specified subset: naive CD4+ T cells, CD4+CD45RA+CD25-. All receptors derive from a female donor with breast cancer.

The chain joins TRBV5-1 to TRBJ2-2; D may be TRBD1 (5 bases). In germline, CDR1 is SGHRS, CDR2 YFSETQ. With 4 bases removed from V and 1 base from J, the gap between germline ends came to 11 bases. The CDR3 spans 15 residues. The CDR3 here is CASSPTVGNTGELFF. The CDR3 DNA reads TGCGCCAGCAGCCCGACAGTGGGGAACACCGGGGAGCTGTTTTTT.

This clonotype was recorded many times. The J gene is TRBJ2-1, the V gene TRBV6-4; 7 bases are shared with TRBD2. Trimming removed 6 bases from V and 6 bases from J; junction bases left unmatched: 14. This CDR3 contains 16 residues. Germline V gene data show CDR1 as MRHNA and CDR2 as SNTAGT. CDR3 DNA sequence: TGTGCCAGCAGGTTCGGGGACTACCACGCCGGCAATGAGCAGTTCTTC. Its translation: CASRFGDYHAGNEQFF.

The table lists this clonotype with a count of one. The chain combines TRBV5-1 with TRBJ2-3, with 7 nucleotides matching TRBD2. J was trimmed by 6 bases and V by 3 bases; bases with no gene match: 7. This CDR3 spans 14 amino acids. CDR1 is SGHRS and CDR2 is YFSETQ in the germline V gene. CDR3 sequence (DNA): TGCGCCAGCAGCTCCTTGGGAGGGAGGGATACGCAGTATTTT. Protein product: CASSSLGGRDTQYF.

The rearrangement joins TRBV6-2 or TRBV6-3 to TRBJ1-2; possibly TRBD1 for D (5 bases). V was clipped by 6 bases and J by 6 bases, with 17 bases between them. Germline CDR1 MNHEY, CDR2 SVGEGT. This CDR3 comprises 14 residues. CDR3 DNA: TGTGCCAGCAGGAGCTCTAGCAGGGTACATGGCTACACCTTC. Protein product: CASRSSSRVHGYTF.

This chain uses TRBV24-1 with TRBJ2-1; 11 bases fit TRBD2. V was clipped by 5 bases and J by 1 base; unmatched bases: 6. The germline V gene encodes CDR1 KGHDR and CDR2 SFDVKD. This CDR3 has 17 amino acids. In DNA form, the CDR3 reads TGTGCCACCAGTGCCCTGACTAGCGGGGATTCCTACAATGAGCAGTTCTTC. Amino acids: CATSALTSGDSYNEQFF.

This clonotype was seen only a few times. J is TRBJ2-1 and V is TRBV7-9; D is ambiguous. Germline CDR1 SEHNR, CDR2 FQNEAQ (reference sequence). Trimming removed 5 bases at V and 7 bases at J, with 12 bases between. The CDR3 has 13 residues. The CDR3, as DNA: TGTGCCAGCAGCGATGATTTGGGGAATGAGCAGTTCTTC. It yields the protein CASSDDLGNEQFF.

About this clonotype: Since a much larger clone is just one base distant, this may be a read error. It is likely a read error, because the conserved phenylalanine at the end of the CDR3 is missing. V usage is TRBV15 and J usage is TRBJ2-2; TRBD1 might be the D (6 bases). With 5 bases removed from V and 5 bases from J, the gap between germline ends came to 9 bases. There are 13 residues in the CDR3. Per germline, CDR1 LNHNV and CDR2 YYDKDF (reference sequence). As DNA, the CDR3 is TGTGCCACCAGCGTCAGGGGAACCGGGGAGCTGTTTTCT. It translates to CATSVRGTGELFS.

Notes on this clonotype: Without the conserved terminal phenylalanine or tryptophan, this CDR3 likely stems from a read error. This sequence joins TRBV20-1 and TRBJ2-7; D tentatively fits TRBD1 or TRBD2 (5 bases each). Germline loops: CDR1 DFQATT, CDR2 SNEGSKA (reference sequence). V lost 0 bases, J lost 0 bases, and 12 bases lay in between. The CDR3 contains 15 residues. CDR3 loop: CSARDRRGLSYEQYC. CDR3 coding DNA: TGCAGTGCTAGAGATAGACGGGGCCTCTCCTACGAGCAGTACTGC.